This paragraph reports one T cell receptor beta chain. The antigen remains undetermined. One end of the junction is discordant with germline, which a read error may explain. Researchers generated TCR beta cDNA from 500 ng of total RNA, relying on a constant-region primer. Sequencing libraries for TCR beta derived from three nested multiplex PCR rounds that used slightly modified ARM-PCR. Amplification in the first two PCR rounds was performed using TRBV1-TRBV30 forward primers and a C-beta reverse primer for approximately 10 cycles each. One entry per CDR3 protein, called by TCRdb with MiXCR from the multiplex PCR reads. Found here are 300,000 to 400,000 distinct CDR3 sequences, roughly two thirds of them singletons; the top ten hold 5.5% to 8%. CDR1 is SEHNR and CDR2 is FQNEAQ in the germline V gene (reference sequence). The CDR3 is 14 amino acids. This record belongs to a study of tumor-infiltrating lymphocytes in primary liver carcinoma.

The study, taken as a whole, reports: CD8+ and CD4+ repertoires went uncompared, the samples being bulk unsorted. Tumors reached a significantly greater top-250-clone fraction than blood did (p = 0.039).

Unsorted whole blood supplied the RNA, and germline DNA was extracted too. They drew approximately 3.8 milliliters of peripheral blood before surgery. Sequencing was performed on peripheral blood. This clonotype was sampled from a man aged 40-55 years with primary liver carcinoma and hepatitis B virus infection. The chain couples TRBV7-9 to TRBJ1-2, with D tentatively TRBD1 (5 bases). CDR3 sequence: CVSSEGTVDYGYTF. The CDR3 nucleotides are TGTGTCAGCAGCGAAGGGACGGTAGACTATGGCTACACCTTC.